Included here is one T cell receptor beta chain sequence, with context. No antigen is known for it. This sample is part of a study of T cells expressing NK-cell markers. Study-wide background: Eight donors were sequenced, of whom seven were HCMV-seropositive, while the remaining one was HCMV-seronegative.

The TCR beta cDNA came from 5'RACE template switching with UMIs. TCRdb re-called the 5' RACE reads; every CDR3 protein appears as one record, without DNA. This sample's table reports fewer than 200,000 distinct CDR3 sequences. Study-wide results and caveats: These clonotypes, the leaders elsewhere, also led the CD3+CD56-NKG2C+ fraction in a handful of donors.

CDR3 length equals 14 residues. Per the germline V gene, CDR1 is KGHDR and CDR2 is SFDVKD. Sequenced: blood T cells: a sorted CD56 or NKG2C T cell subset, CD4+ or CD8+ T cells, or bulk PBMC T cells (not recorded which). This receptor was identified in a woman between 18 and 70 years old in good health. The chain links TRBV24-1 to TRBJ2-3. CDR3: CATSDDGFTDTQYF.